This T cell receptor beta chain was recovered during a study of blood T cell repertoires in COVID-19. Study in general: T cells, B-cell-depleted T cells, or PBMCs supplied cDNA or gDNA.

Some clones are missing from TCRdb's copy, which holds only in-frame ones; the method was immunoSEQ multiplex PCR. Among under 400,000 clones listed, around 87% were seen once. J gave up 6 bases and V 2 bases, and 10 bases lay outside the gene matches. The length of the CDR3 is 17 residues. Germline V gene lookup returns CDR1 SGHDT and CDR2 YYEEEE. This chain connects TRBV5-6 to TRBJ2-3, with 12 bases aligning to TRBD2. This sequence was found in a young man with active or convalescent COVID-19. Sequencing was carried out using peripheral blood. Here the CDR3 reads CASSFRLAGASGDTQYF. Written as DNA, the CDR3 is TGTGCCAGCAGCTTCCGACTAGCGGGGGCCTCCGGGGATACGCAGTATTTT.